A selection of T cell receptor beta chains follows, all from one sample in a study of early T cells in non-severe SARS-CoV-2 infection. TCRdb reanalysed the 5' RACE reads using MiXCR and keeps one entry per CDR3 protein. The sample has tens of thousands of distinct CDR3 sequences; around a tenth are singletons. Material: whole blood, obtained at baseline. These receptors all come from an adult who was a healthcare worker with PCR-confirmed SARS-CoV-2 infection or an uninfected control (not recorded which). The CDR3 runs from the conserved cysteine through the conserved F or W. D genes are given only for firm matches. Clone size is stated in some rows and not others, as once, few, many or a class when expanded.

v_call	d_call	clone_size	j_call	cdr3_aa	cdr3_nt
TRBV29-1	NA	few	TRBJ1-1	CSVVPLRAAEAFF	TGCAGCGTTGTTCCCCTTAGGGCCGCTGAAGCTTTCTTT
TRBV19	NA	NA	TRBJ2-5	CASSPGQIQETQYF	TGTGCCAGTAGTCCAGGACAGATCCAAGAGACCCAGTACTTC
TRBV7-2	NA	few	TRBJ1-6	CASSLARGDSPLHF	TGTGCCAGCAGCTTAGCGCGGGGGGATTCACCCCTCCACTTT
TRBV2	TRBD1	few	TRBJ2-1	CASNLDRGDNEQFF	TGTGCCAGCAATCTGGACAGGGGTGACAATGAGCAGTTCTTC
TRBV10-1	TRBD2	many	TRBJ2-2	CASSPRLAGGHRGTGELFF	TGCGCCAGCTCCCCCCGACTAGCGGGGGGCCACCGAGGCACCGGGGAGCTGTTTTTT
TRBV19	NA	NA	TRBJ2-7	CASSTQGEYEQYF	TGTGCCAGTAGTACGCAGGGCGAATACGAGCAGTACTTC
TRBV4-3	TRBD2	NA	TRBJ2-7	CASSPRTSSYEQYF	TGCGCCAGCAGCCCGAGGACTAGCTCCTACGAGCAGTACTTC
TRBV28	NA	few	TRBJ1-5	CASSVTGTRTQHF	TGTGCCAGCAGTGTGACCGGGACCAGGACCCAGCATTTT
TRBV7-9	NA	many	TRBJ2-5	CASSLASRGETQYF	TGTGCCAGCAGCTTAGCTTCGCGCGGAGAGACCCAGTACTTC
TRBV5-5	NA	NA	TRBJ1-5	CASSLEVANQPQHF	TGTGCCAGCAGCTTGGAAGTAGCCAATCAGCCCCAGCATTTT
TRBV11-2	TRBD1	many	TRBJ1-3	CASSTDRAFSGNTIYF	TGTGCCAGCAGCACGGACAGGGCGTTCTCTGGAAACACCATATATTTT
TRBV7-9	NA	NA	TRBJ2-3	CASSLEITYSDTQYF	TGTGCCAGCAGCTTAGAAATTACTTACTCGGATACGCAGTATTTT
TRBV5-1	TRBD1	few	TRBJ2-7	CASSVGTGASEQYF	TGCGCCAGCAGCGTGGGGACAGGGGCCTCCGAGCAGTACTTC
TRBV3-1	NA	few	TRBJ1-1	CASSQGYGVAEAFF	TGTGCCAGCAGCCAAGGGTACGGAGTCGCTGAAGCTTTCTTT
TRBV7-8	NA	NA	TRBJ1-6	CASSLTGASSYNSPLHF	TGTGCCAGCAGCTTAACAGGTGCAAGCTCCTATAATTCACCCCTCCACTTT
TRBV6-5	NA	NA	TRBJ1-2	CAPYGYTF	TGTGCTCCATATGGCTACACCTTC
TRBV6-2/TRBV6-3	NA	NA	TRBJ2-3	CASKIKQESTQYF	TGTGCCAGCAAAATAAAGCAGGAGAGTACGCAGTATTTT
TRBV3-1	TRBD1	many	TRBJ1-6	CASSQDPTGVNSPLHF	TGTGCCAGCAGCCAAGATCCCACAGGGGTTAATTCACCCCTCCACTTT
TRBV7-6	TRBD2	NA	TRBJ2-1	CASSFESRLATGGHNEQFF	TGTGCCAGCAGCTTCGAGAGTAGACTAGCGACGGGAGGTCACAATGAGCAGTTCTTC
TRBV5-1	NA	many	TRBJ2-7	CASSSGIYSYEQYF	TGCGCCAGCAGCTCCGGTATTTACTCCTACGAGCAGTACTTC
TRBV6-2/TRBV6-3	TRBD2	NA	TRBJ2-3	CASSPWTSGSADTQYF	TGTGCCAGCAGTCCCTGGACTAGCGGGAGTGCAGATACGCAGTATTTT
TRBV11-2	NA	NA	TRBJ2-5	CASSLVTSRETQYF	TGTGCCAGCAGCTTAGTAACTAGCCGAGAGACCCAGTACTTC
TRBV11-2	NA	many	TRBJ2-5	CASSPPVGRETQYF	TGTGCCAGCAGCCCTCCGGTGGGGAGAGAGACCCAGTACTTC
TRBV11-2	TRBD1	many	TRBJ1-5	CASSLIQGADQPQHF	TGTGCCAGCAGCTTAATACAGGGGGCGGATCAGCCCCAGCATTTT
TRBV29-1	NA	few	TRBJ2-1	CSVEGGVGHNNEQFF	TGCAGCGTTGAAGGGGGGGTAGGACATAACAATGAGCAGTTCTTC
TRBV6-2/TRBV6-3	NA	NA	TRBJ2-2	CASSRDTNTGELFF	TGTGCCAGCAGTAGGGACACGAACACCGGGGAGCTGTTTTTT
TRBV12-3/TRBV12-4	NA	many	TRBJ2-6	CASSLLGAGANVLTF	TGTGCCAGCAGTTTATTAGGGGCTGGGGCCAACGTCCTGACTTTC
TRBV2	TRBD1	few	TRBJ1-1	CASSVQGANTEAFF	TGTGCCAGCAGTGTCCAGGGGGCGAACACTGAAGCTTTCTTT
TRBV20-1	NA	few	TRBJ1-5	CSARGVRSNQPQHF	TGCAGTGCTAGAGGGGTTCGTAGCAATCAGCCCCAGCATTTT
TRBV13	NA	NA	TRBJ1-6	CASSSRRLGSYNSPLHF	TGTGCCAGCAGCTCCCGACGTCTCGGATCCTATAATTCACCCCTCCACTTT
TRBV3-1	NA	NA	TRBJ2-3	CASSQEPRVDTQYF	TGTGCCAGCAGCCAAGAGCCACGGGTAGATACGCAGTATTTT
TRBV21-1	NA	NA	TRBJ2-3	CASSKGGVDTQYF	TGTGCCAGCAGCAAAGGAGGGGTAGATACGCAGTATTTT
TRBV18	NA	few	TRBJ1-1	CASSLLYRVGTEAFF	TGTGCCAGCTCACTCTTGTACAGGGTTGGCACTGAAGCTTTCTTT
TRBV9	NA	few	TRBJ2-3	CASSPRMGFITDTQYF	TGTGCCAGCAGCCCGCGGATGGGGTTCATCACAGATACGCAGTATTTT
TRBV10-1	NA	NA	TRBJ2-3	CASSAGGTWTDTQYF	TGCGCCAGCAGTGCAGGCGGGACGTGGACAGATACGCAGTATTTT
TRBV7-2	NA	many	TRBJ2-5	CASSFQGSQETQYF	TGTGCCAGCAGCTTCCAGGGGTCCCAAGAGACCCAGTACTTC
TRBV6-5	NA	few	TRBJ2-1	CASSPPGQIEQFF	TGTGCCAGCAGTCCTCCGGGACAAATTGAGCAGTTCTTC
TRBV5-1	NA	few	TRBJ1-1	CASSSQGVNTEAFF	TGCGCCAGCAGCTCACAGGGAGTGAACACTGAAGCCTTCTTT
TRBV20-1	NA	NA	TRBJ2-5	CSASEETQYF	TGCAGTGCTAGCGAAGAGACCCAGTACTTC